This TCR delta chain was identified in a study of delta chains in infants with herpesvirus infections. Overall study context: Ugandan infants were followed prospectively from birth through primary CMV infection. Postnatally CMV-infected infants were checked for a public fetal Vdelta1/Vgamma8 clonotype.

General study results and limits: About 20% of the 18 CMV-infected infants carried the public Vdelta1 clonotype, including one congenital. No race- or environment-matched controls existed, and samples were few.

Remarks on this clone: What it binds is not known. One base away lies a much larger clone, so this may be a sequencing read error.

CDR1 is TSWWSYY, CDR2 QGS, per germline. The CDR3 runs 18 residues. Reverse transcription of PBMC RNA used primers specific for the gamma and delta chains. TCRdb processed the RT-PCR reads again with the CATT caller. The sample consists of around 490 delta-chain clones, 12% of them appearing once. The chain recombines TRDV1 with TRDJ1, with 8 bases fitting TRDD3. The TCR sequence derives from a human donor who was a Ugandan infant, either HIV-exposed or HIV-unexposed (not recorded which). The sample was peripheral blood, taken at time point 2 of longitudinal follow-up. The CDR3 coding sequence is TGTGCTCTTGAGGAATCCCGCTCCTACGTCCCTGGGGGAATTAAACTCATCTTT. Translated, it gives CALEESRSYVPGGIKLIF.